These T cell receptor beta chains were read from a single sample in a study of blood T cell repertoires in COVID-19. Some clones are missing from TCRdb's copy, which holds only in-frame ones; the method was immunoSEQ multiplex PCR. The repertoire holds 110,000 or so clones, with 75% to 90% as singletons. The specimen sequenced was peripheral blood. Source of these receptors: a woman aged 40 to 50 with acute or convalescent COVID-19. CDR3s include the opening cysteine and the closing phenylalanine or tryptophan. The order of the fields is D gene, J gene, V gene, clone size, CDR3 protein, CDR3 DNA. A D gene is named only where the DNA matches it firmly. Part of the rows lack a size; the others show once, few, many or a class for expanded clones.

TRBD2	TRBJ2-3	TRBV2	NA	CASSVLAGGTDTQYF	TGTGCCAGCAGTGTCCTAGCGGGGGGCACAGATACGCAGTATTTT
TRBD2	TRBJ2-1	TRBV23-1	NA	CALKSAGGYYNEQFF	TGCGCCCTCAAGTCAGCGGGGGGCTACTACAATGAGCAGTTCTTC
TRBD1	TRBJ1-1	TRBV5-6	NA	CASSPGTGVNTEAFF	TGTGCCAGCAGCCCCGGGACAGGGGTGAACACTGAAGCTTTCTTT
TRBD1	TRBJ1-6	TRBV3-1/TRBV3-2	NA	CASSPRTGAVSPLHF	TGTGCCAGCAGCCCAAGAACAGGGGCAGTTTCACCCCTCCACTTT
NA	TRBJ1-2	TRBV9	NA	CASSAQEGAGYGYTF	TGTGCCAGCAGCGCCCAAGAGGGAGCTGGGTATGGCTACACCTTC
TRBD1	TRBJ1-2	TRBV11-2	few	CASSPTRDPGGYGYTF	TGTGCCAGCAGCCCGACCCGGGATCCAGGGGGCTATGGCTACACCTTC
NA	TRBJ2-4	TRBV18	NA	CASSPSGNKNIQYF	TGTGCCAGCTCACCATCAGGAAACAAAAACATTCAGTACTTC
NA	TRBJ2-5	TRBV11-1	NA	CASTLIPGETQYF	TGTGCCAGCACTCTAATCCCGGGGGAGACCCAGTACTTC
NA	TRBJ2-1	TRBV29-1	NA	CSVPRSYNEQFF	TGCAGCGTGCCCCGGTCCTACAATGAGCAGTTCTTC
NA	TRBJ2-2	TRBV4-3	NA	CASSATRNTGELFF	TGCGCCAGCAGCGCAACTAGGAACACCGGGGAGCTGTTTTTT
TRBD2	TRBJ2-1	TRBV7-2	NA	CASSLGTSGGLSEFF	TGTGCCAGCAGCCTCGGGACTAGCGGGGGTCTTTCGGAGTTCTTC
TRBD2	TRBJ2-7	TRBV9	NA	CASSVDPSGGVIEQYF	TGTGCCAGCAGCGTAGATCCTAGCGGGGGGGTAATCGAGCAGTACTTC
TRBD1	TRBJ1-6	TRBV7-9	NA	CASRSDRGSYNSPLHF	TGTGCCAGCAGATCTGACAGGGGGTCCTATAATTCACCCCTCCACTTT
NA	TRBJ2-7	TRBV7-9	NA	CASSRIDLARDEQYF	TGTGCCAGCAGCCGGATTGATCTCGCGCGGGACGAGCAGTACTTC
TRBD1	TRBJ2-5	TRBV6-2/TRBV6-3	once	CASSYGGLRDRGETQYF	TGTGCCAGCAGTTACGGGGGACTCCGGGACAGGGGGGAGACCCAGTACTTC
TRBD1	TRBJ2-7	TRBV6-5	NA	CASSYIRWTGSYEQYF	TGTGCCAGCAGTTACATTAGGTGGACAGGGTCCTACGAGCAGTACTTC
TRBD2	TRBJ2-5	TRBV11-2	NA	CASSLDSGGRAQYF	TGTGCCAGCAGCTTAGATAGCGGGGGGAGAGCCCAGTACTTC
NA	TRBJ1-2	TRBV2	NA	CASSWAELYGYTF	TGTGCCAGCAGCTGGGCAGAGCTCTATGGCTACACCTTC
TRBD1	TRBJ1-6	TRBV5-1	NA	CASSFGTENSPLHF	TGCGCCAGCAGCTTTGGGACAGAGAATTCACCCCTCCACTTT
TRBD1	TRBJ1-3	TRBV19	NA	CASSTGGSSGNTIYF	TGTGCCAGTTCGACAGGGGGAAGTTCGGGAAACACCATATATTTT
NA	TRBJ1-1	TRBV18	few	CASSPPTGNTEAFF	TGTGCCAGCTCACCACCGACAGGGAACACTGAAGCTTTCTTT
TRBD1	TRBJ1-2	TRBV20-1	NA	CSAGTGVKDAF	TGCAGTGCTGGGACAGGGGTGAAGGATGCCTTC
NA	TRBJ2-5	TRBV19	once	CASSARRERETQYF	TGTGCCAGTAGTGCCAGAAGGGAGAGGGAGACCCAGTACTTC
NA	TRBJ2-5	TRBV2	NA	CASSDLYSKAGAQYF	TGTGCCAGCAGTGATTTGTATAGTAAGGCCGGGGCCCAGTACTTC
NA	TRBJ1-3	TRBV5-1	NA	CASSLQGSQDTIYF	TGCGCCAGCAGCTTACAGGGAAGCCAAGACACCATATATTTT
TRBD1	TRBJ1-1	TRBV12-3/TRBV12-4	NA	CASSQGQGRAFF	TGTGCCAGCAGTCAAGGACAGGGACGTGCTTTCTTT
NA	TRBJ1-6	TRBV10-2	NA	CASRGGNSPLHF	TGCGCCAGCAGGGGAGGGAATTCACCCCTCCACTTT
NA	TRBJ1-1	TRBV6-5	once	CASSYRGQGGNTEAFF	TGTGCCAGCAGTTACCGCGGGCAGGGAGGTAACACTGAAGCTTTCTTT
TRBD1	TRBJ1-3	TRBV6-6	many	CASSRSGQGVSGNTIYF	TGTGCCAGCAGCCGATCGGGACAGGGTGTTTCTGGAAACACCATATATTTT
NA	TRBJ2-7	TRBV6-2/TRBV6-3	NA	CASSATGRYEQYF	TGTGCCAGCAGTGCGACAGGGAGGTACGAGCAGTACTTC
TRBD1	TRBJ1-1	TRBV29-1	NA	CSVAQGEAFF	TGCAGCGTCGCACAGGGGGAAGCTTTCTTT
NA	TRBJ1-4	TRBV5-1	NA	CASSFTGGGGEKLFF	TGCGCCAGCAGCTTTACCGGGGGCGGGGGTGAAAAACTGTTTTTT
NA	TRBJ1-2	TRBV1	NA	CTSSHSGLHQPYGYTF	TGCACCAGCAGCCACTCGGGACTGCACCAACCCTATGGCTACACCTTC
TRBD2	TRBJ2-7	TRBV7-2	NA	CASSVTSGGYYEQYF	TGTGCCAGCAGCGTGACTAGCGGGGGGTACTACGAGCAGTACTTC
TRBD1	TRBJ1-1	TRBV23-1	NA	CASSQRQGALSPNTEAFF	TGCGCCAGCAGTCAGAGACAGGGGGCGCTTAGTCCGAACACTGAAGCTTTCTTT
NA	TRBJ1-1	TRBV5-1	NA	CASSSRTYPNTEAFF	TGCGCCAGCAGCTCTCGAACCTATCCGAACACTGAAGCTTTCTTT
NA	TRBJ2-1	TRBV27	NA	CATGGGRNEQFF	TGTGCCACTGGGGGGGGGCGGAATGAGCAGTTCTTC
TRBD1	TRBJ2-3	TRBV29-1	few	CSVPPGGTDTQYF	TGCAGCGTTCCCCCAGGGGGTACAGATACGCAGTATTTT
NA	TRBJ2-1	TRBV19	NA	CASSIGGPSNEQFF	TGTGCCAGTAGTATAGGGGGGCCAAGCAATGAGCAGTTCTTC
TRBD2	TRBJ2-1	TRBV2	NA	CASSEGQRGGNEQFF	TGTGCCAGCAGTGAAGGACAGCGGGGTGGGAATGAGCAGTTCTTC
TRBD2	TRBJ2-1	TRBV11-3	NA	CASSWGLAANEQFF	TGTGCCAGCAGCTGGGGACTAGCGGCCAATGAGCAGTTCTTC
NA	TRBJ2-5	TRBV7-2	once	CASSLIADPRQETQYF	TGTGCCAGCAGCTTAATCGCGGATCCCCGGCAAGAGACCCAGTACTTC
NA	TRBJ1-4	TRBV19	NA	CASKRTVFNEKLFF	TGTGCCAGTAAAAGGACAGTTTTTAATGAAAAACTGTTTTTT
NA	TRBJ2-5	TRBV6-5	once	CASRLDGNQETQYF	TGTGCCAGCAGGCTAGACGGAAACCAAGAGACCCAGTACTTC
TRBD1	TRBJ1-1	TRBV7-9	NA	CASSLLRDREEAFF	TGTGCCAGCAGCTTACTACGGGACAGGGAGGAGGCTTTCTTT
TRBD1	TRBJ1-2	TRBV29-1	NA	CSMDRGEDGYTF	TGCAGCATGGACAGGGGAGAAGATGGCTACACCTTC
TRBD1	TRBJ1-1	TRBV6-1	NA	CASSEWDRATEAFF	TGTGCCAGCAGTGAGTGGGACAGGGCCACTGAAGCTTTCTTT
NA	TRBJ2-7	TRBV15	NA	CATSTQGGYYEQYF	TGTGCCACCAGCACGCAAGGGGGTTACTACGAGCAGTACTTC
NA	TRBJ2-2	TRBV11-2	NA	CASSSHRLGGTGELFF	TGTGCCAGCAGCTCGCACCGTCTGGGGGGCACCGGGGAGCTGTTTTTT
TRBD2	TRBJ2-3	TRBV10-3	NA	CAISEYRLAGGTDTQYF	TGTGCCATCAGTGAGTATAGACTAGCGGGGGGCACAGATACGCAGTATTTT
NA	TRBJ2-7	TRBV12-5	NA	CASGLVLNLIGSPLGEQYF	TGTGCTAGTGGTTTGGTACTTAACCTGATCGGCAGCCCCCTCGGGGAGCAGTACTTC
TRBD1	TRBJ1-5	TRBV3-1/TRBV3-2	once	CASSQASATGGFNQPQHF	TGTGCCAGCAGCCAAGCCTCAGCGACAGGGGGTTTCAATCAGCCCCAGCATTTT
NA	TRBJ2-6	TRBV19	NA	CPLPWGTRRGGANVLTF	TGCCCCTTGCCCTGGGGCACTCGTCGTGGTGGGGCCAACGTCCTGACTTTC
NA	TRBJ2-7	TRBV29-1	NA	CSVGIGSPSYEQYF	TGCAGCGTTGGTATCGGGAGCCCCTCCTACGAGCAGTACTTC
NA	TRBJ2-2	TRBV2	NA	CASNGWNTGELFF	TGTGCCAGCAACGGTTGGAACACCGGGGAGCTGTTTTTT
TRBD1	TRBJ1-5	TRBV30	NA	CAWSTGGAYQPQHF	TGTGCCTGGAGTACAGGGGGCGCGTATCAGCCCCAGCATTTT
NA	TRBJ1-1	TRBV7-9	few	CASSGNRNTEAFF	TGTGCCAGCAGCGGTAACAGAAACACTGAAGCTTTCTTT